A single sample gave rise to the 3 T cell receptor beta chains below, sequenced in a study of cytomegalovirus exposure and HLA in healthy donors. PCR used 60 Vbeta primers and 13 Jbeta primers. The method was immunoSEQ multiplex PCR; TCRdb's version includes in-frame clones alone and lacks a portion of them. The sample carries some 200,000 clones, about 76% recorded once. Material for sequencing was PBMCs. The receptors come from a male donor in good health and CMV-seropositive.

The chain has TRBV28 and TRBJ1-6; D uncertain. This CDR3 comprises 16 residues. With 3 bases removed from V and 14 bases from J, the gap between germline ends came to 23 bases. Germline V gene lookup returns CDR1 MDHEN and CDR2 SYDVKM. The CDR3: CASSFWNLEGLETLHF. CDR3 DNA: TGTGCCAGCAGTTTCTGGAACCTCGAGGGCCTGGAGACCCTCCACTTT.

Only a few counts were recorded for this clone. The V call is TRBV28, the J call TRBJ2-2; D is unclear. The V end was cut by 6 bases, the J end by 5 bases, with 16 bases between. The CDR3 has 15 amino acids. Germline loops: CDR1 MDHEN, CDR2 SYDVKM. The CDR3 loop is CASSLVTWQTGELFF. For the CDR3, the DNA is TGTGCCAGCAGCCTAGTAACCTGGCAGACCGGGGAGCTGTTTTTT. Together with reference TRBV28 and TRBJ2-2, the CDR3 gives the full variable domain: DVKVTQSSRYLVKRTGEKVFLECVQDMDHENMFWYRQDPGLGLRLIYFSYDVKMKEKGDIPEGYSVSREKKERFSLILESASTNQTSMYLCASSLVTWQTGELFFGEGSRLTVL.

This clone was counted between two and nine times. The V gene is TRBV9, the J gene TRBJ1-1; D uncertain. The CDR3 consists of 14 residues. CDR1 and CDR2 (germline): SGDLS, YYNGEE. Trimming shortened V by 4 bases and J by 5 bases, and 15 bases separated the two germline ends. This CDR3 reads CASSTNSGRTEAFF. Here the CDR3 DNA reads TGTGCCAGCAGCACAAACAGCGGTAGGACTGAAGCTTTCTTT.